The 4 T cell receptor beta chains below come from one sample, sequenced in a study of cytomegalovirus exposure and HLA in healthy donors. Both 60 Vbeta primers and 13 Jbeta primers went into the PCR. Sequencing used immunoSEQ multiplex PCR; TCRdb keeps in-frame clones, though not all of them. Among around 150,000 clones listed, approximately 80% were seen once. Sequencing was done on a sample of PBMCs. The origin of the receptors is a man aged 18 to 29 in good health and CMV-seropositive.

The V call is TRBV2, the J call TRBJ2-3; TRBD2 aligns across 9 bases. The CDR3 runs 13 residues. The V gene's germline CDR1 is SNHLY and CDR2 FYNNEI. Trimming removed 10 bases from V and 4 bases from J; junction bases left unmatched: 6. In DNA, the CDR3 is TGTGCCACCCCAGGACTAGCGTCAGATACGCAGTATTTT. Translation gives CATPGLASDTQYF.

The J gene is TRBJ2-3, the V gene TRBV2; D is possibly TRBD2 (7 bases). CDR1 SNHLY and CDR2 FYNNEI come from the germline V gene. V dropped 4 bases and J dropped 3 bases, with 11 bases sitting between them. CDR3 length equals 14 residues. CDR3 in DNA: TGTGCCAGCAGTGTGGGGGGGCGGACAGATACGCAGTATTTT. This codes for CASSVGGRTDTQYF.

This clone appeared once. The rearrangement uses TRBV13 and TRBJ2-1, with 14 bases matching TRBD2. CDR3 length: 18 amino acids. With 4 bases clipped from V and 3 bases from J, the junction kept 8 bases outside the gene matches. The V gene's germline CDR1 is PRHDT and CDR2 FYEKMQ (reference sequence). In nucleotides, the CDR3 is TGTGCCAGCAGCTCCAGACTAGCGGGAGGGGCCCGCTACAATGAGCAGTTCTTC. Translation: CASSSRLAGGARYNEQFF.

The J gene is TRBJ2-7, the V gene TRBV4-2, with D tentatively TRBD2 (6 bases). Germline assignment: CDR1 LGHNA and CDR2 YNFKEQ. Trimming shortened V by 0 bases and J by 2 bases, and 17 bases separated the two germline ends. This CDR3 has 17 amino acids. The CDR3: CASSQDLIGQRAYEQYF. The CDR3 nucleotides are TGTGCCAGCAGCCAAGATCTAATTGGGCAGCGGGCCTACGAGCAGTACTTC.